These T cell receptor beta chains were read from a single sample in a study of blood T cells in healthy people across ages. TCRdb recomputed calls from the 5' RACE reads with MiXCR, one row per CDR3 protein. Of about 1.7 million distinct CDR3 sequences detected, 25% to 30% appear once; the ten largest clones hold roughly 8%. Sequences were obtained from blood. The receptors derive from a woman in her 30s in good health. CDR3s include the opening cysteine and the closing phenylalanine or tryptophan. A D gene is named only where the DNA matches it firmly. The size field is filled for only some rows; it gives once, few, many or a size class.

TRBD1 TRBJ1-4 TRBV20-1 once CSATDRVGEELFF TGCAGTGCTACAGACAGGGTGGGTGAAGAACTGTTTTTT
. TRBJ1-4 TRBV15 . CATSTSRNRAPNEKLFF TGTGCCACCAGCACCAGTCGAAACAGGGCCCCAAATGAAAAACTGTTTTTT
TRBD1 TRBJ2-1 TRBV29-1 . CSVRQGTSYNEQFF TGCAGCGTGAGACAGGGGACGTCCTACAATGAGCAGTTCTTC
. TRBJ2-3 TRBV12-3/TRBV12-4 . CAGSLEGTTTDTQYF TGTGCCGGCAGTTTGGAGGGCACCACCACAGATACGCAGTATTTT
TRBD2 TRBJ2-1 TRBV5-1 . CASSGTSGGRDEQFF TGCGCCAGCAGCGGGACTAGCGGGGGTCGGGATGAGCAGTTCTTC
TRBD1 TRBJ1-1 TRBV6-2/TRBV6-3 few CASSGAGTGYTEAFF TGTGCCAGCAGTGGCGCCGGGACAGGGTACACTGAAGCTTTCTTT
. TRBJ1-5 TRBV4-3 . CASSQDPSAGRGNQPQHF TGCGCCAGCAGCCAAGACCCGTCGGCCGGCAGGGGAAATCAGCCCCAGCATTTT
. TRBJ2-7 TRBV6-5 . CASSIRGWEGNYEQYF TGTGCCAGCAGTATCCGCGGGTGGGAAGGAAACTACGAGCAGTACTTC
. TRBJ1-1 TRBV5-1 . CVSSPGWDTEAFF TGCGTCAGCAGCCCGGGTTGGGACACTGAAGCTTTCTTT
. TRBJ1-2 TRBV6-5 few CASSDAAVNGYTF TGTGCCAGCAGCGACGCGGCGGTTAATGGCTACACCTTC
. TRBJ2-7 TRBV2 . CASSVRRWEQYF TGTGCCAGCAGCGTCCGGCGCTGGGAGCAGTACTTC
TRBD1 TRBJ2-5 TRBV18 . CASSTGTGMREAQYF TGTGCCAGCTCGACCGGGACAGGGATGAGAGAGGCCCAGTACTTC
. TRBJ2-5 TRBV5-1 many CASSLFGVQETQYF TGCGCCAGCAGCTTGTTCGGGGTGCAAGAGACCCAGTACTTC
. TRBJ1-1 TRBV6-5 few CASSSPLGTEAFF TGTGCCAGCAGTTCCCCCCTGGGCACTGAAGCTTTCTTT
. TRBJ1-1 TRBV5-1 few CASGLDPNTEAFF TGCGCCAGCGGTTTAGATCCGAACACTGAAGCTTTCTTT
. TRBJ2-1 TRBV5-1 . CASSLSSNSYNEQFF TGCGCCAGCAGCTTGTCATCCAACTCCTACAATGAGCAGTTCTTC
. TRBJ2-1 TRBV6-5 many CASSYSGRGDEQFF TGTGCCAGCAGTTACTCTGGGCGAGGGGATGAGCAGTTCTTC
TRBD2 TRBJ2-7 TRBV27 few CASRTGTSGRVYEQYF TGTGCCAGCAGGACCGGGACTAGCGGGAGAGTTTACGAGCAGTACTTC
TRBD1 TRBJ1-1 TRBV11-1 . CASKGQGLDTEAFF TGTGCCAGCAAGGGACAGGGGTTGGACACTGAAGCTTTCTTT
TRBD1 TRBJ2-7 TRBV20-1 once CSADDRDGNEQYF TGCAGTGCTGACGACAGGGATGGCAATGAGCAGTACTTC
TRBD1 TRBJ1-5 TRBV28 . CASSLISGQDLGVGQPQHF TGTGCTAGCAGTTTAATATCGGGACAGGACCTAGGGGTAGGACAGCCCCAGCATTTT
. TRBJ1-1 TRBV9 few CASSPRVMNTEAFF TGTGCCAGCAGCCCCCGGGTGATGAACACTGAAGCTTTCTTT
. TRBJ2-3 TRBV9 . CASTGLTDTQYF TGTGCCAGCACAGGGCTTACAGATACGCAGTATTTT
. TRBJ2-7 TRBV28 . CASSATTSYEQYF TGTGCCAGCAGCGCGACTACGTCCTACGAGCAGTACTTC
. TRBJ2-3 TRBV7-2 . CASSLLFITDTQYF TGTGCCAGCAGCTTATTGTTCATCACAGATACGCAGTATTTT
TRBD2 TRBJ2-1 TRBV24-1 few CATSERLAGRNEQFF TGTGCCACCAGTGAAAGACTAGCGGGAAGGAATGAGCAGTTCTTC
TRBD2 TRBJ2-7 TRBV6-5 many CASSRTSGVYEQYF TGTGCCAGCAGTCGGACTAGCGGGGTTTACGAGCAGTACTTC
TRBD1 TRBJ2-5 TRBV2 few CASTPGQKETQYF TGTGCCAGCACCCCGGGACAGAAAGAGACCCAGTACTTC
. TRBJ1-1 TRBV29-1 few CSVAILTEAFF TGCAGCGTGGCCATACTCACTGAAGCTTTCTTT
TRBD1 TRBJ1-6 TRBV5-1 . CASSLAYRAGQENSPLHF TGCGCCAGCAGCTTGGCTTATCGGGCAGGACAGGAGAATTCACCCCTCCACTTT
TRBD2 TRBJ2-7 TRBV2 . CASSGGLAGTDEQYF TGTGCCAGCAGCGGTGGTCTAGCGGGGACGGACGAGCAGTACTTC
. TRBJ2-2 TRBV6-5 . CASTGPVTGELFF TGTGCCAGCACAGGGCCGGTCACCGGGGAGCTGTTTTTT
. TRBJ1-1 TRBV12-3/TRBV12-4 . CASKKTMNTGAFF TGTGCCAGCAAGAAGACCATGAACACTGGAGCTTTCTTT
TRBD2 TRBJ2-1 TRBV7-2 . CASSLARTSGGWDEQFF TGTGCCAGCAGCTTGGCTAGGACTAGCGGGGGTTGGGATGAGCAGTTCTTC
TRBD2 TRBJ2-1 TRBV19 . CASSLLAGPPNEQFF TGTGCCAGTAGTCTACTAGCGGGCCCCCCCAATGAGCAGTTCTTC
TRBD2 TRBJ2-5 TRBV12-3/TRBV12-4 few CASTSTSGVETQYF TGTGCCAGCACCTCGACTAGCGGGGTAGAGACCCAGTACTTC
TRBD1 TRBJ2-6 TRBV5-1 . CAGSSITGAYSGANVLTF TGCGCCGGCAGCTCGATTACAGGGGCCTACTCTGGGGCCAACGTCCTGACTTTC
. TRBJ1-2 TRBV4-1 . CASSPLPDVYGYTF TGCGCCAGCAGCCCCTTGCCAGACGTTTATGGCTACACCTTC
. TRBJ2-1 TRBV7-2 . CASSLRGPAPNEQFF TGTGCCAGCAGCTTACGGGGACCCGCCCCCAATGAGCAGTTCTTC
TRBD2 TRBJ2-3 TRBV12-3/TRBV12-4 few CASSPPGGGASDTQYF TGTGCCAGCAGTCCCCCCGGCGGGGGGGCGTCAGATACGCAGTATTTT
. TRBJ1-1 TRBV3-1 few CASSDRTVNTEAFF TGTGCCAGCAGCGATCGGACGGTGAACACTGAAGCTTTCTTT
. TRBJ1-4 TRBV5-1 few CASSRLATNEKLFF TGCGCCAGCAGCCGCCTTGCAACTAATGAAAAACTGTTTTTT
TRBD2 TRBJ2-1 TRBV10-3 few CAVGAGEDQRGEHEQFF TGTGCCGTCGGGGCAGGGGAGGACCAGCGGGGGGAACATGAGCAGTTCTTC
TRBD1 TRBJ2-1 TRBV18 few CASSPDRGLVYNEQFF TGTGCCAGCTCACCCGACAGGGGGCTTGTTTACAATGAGCAGTTCTTC
. TRBJ1-1 TRBV29-1 . CSVADGGPSTEAFF TGCAGCGTTGCTGATGGGGGCCCCAGCACTGAAGCTTTCTTT
. TRBJ2-2 TRBV2 . CASSGPANTGELFF TGTGCCAGCAGTGGCCCGGCTAACACCGGGGAGCTGTTTTTT
. TRBJ2-3 TRBV3-1 few CASSQGAISPDTQYF TGTGCCAGCAGCCAAGGGGCGATTTCCCCAGATACGCAGTATTTT
. TRBJ2-7 TRBV6-2/TRBV6-3 many CASSGPNPSSYEQYF TGTGCCAGCAGTGGACCGAATCCAAGCTCCTACGAGCAGTACTTC
TRBD1 TRBJ2-5 TRBV3-1 . CASSLGTGKGETQYF TGTGCCAGCAGCCTCGGGACAGGGAAGGGGGAGACCCAGTACTTC